This T cell receptor (beta chain) appears in the sequencing data of a study of cytomegalovirus exposure and HLA in healthy donors. Across the study: Falling in the Caucasian-associated ancestry cluster were roughly 86% of 350 to 400 genotyped donors. General study points: A further, later analysis showed that HLA-associated TCR beta chains (compared with equally common others) were more clonally expanded. A later analysis associated approximately 17,000 TCR beta sequences with HLA alleles at a 0.05 false discovery rate. Highest at DRB1 and lowest at HLA-C, TCR association rates differed among HLA loci in a later analysis.

PCR employed 60 Vbeta and 13 Jbeta primers. Here immunoSEQ multiplex PCR was the method, and the copy in TCRdb shows in-frame clones only, minus some. Altogether 110,000 to 150,000 clones are present, 60% to 75% being singletons, with the ten largest covering around 7%. The table lists this clone with a count of one. The antigen remains undetermined. The CDR3 consists of 18 residues. The rearrangement uses TRBV1 and TRBJ2-7; the table's D call of TRBD2 was not tested on the DNA. TRBV1 is reported as a pseudogene. Sequencing was done on a sample of PBMCs. This receptor was obtained from a man between 25 and 39 years old in good health and CMV-seronegative. The CDR3 here is CTSSQDGDSGRLWMEQYF. DNA of the CDR3: TGCACCAGCAGCCAAGATGGCGATAGCGGGAGGTTATGGATGGAGCAGTACTTC.